The rows below give T cell receptor beta chains drawn from one sample of a study of cytomegalovirus exposure and HLA in healthy donors. Measured with immunoSEQ multiplex PCR; TCRdb has only the in-frame clones, and not every one. In the table there are 90,000 to 100,000 clones, approximately 77% of which are singletons. Material: PBMCs. All receptors derive from a woman aged 35 to 49 in good health and CMV-seronegative. Both conserved end residues are part of each CDR3. A D gene is named only where the DNA matches it firmly. Expanded clones get a size class; other rows say once, few or many, or leave the size out.

>TRBJ2-3|-|TRBV7-8|-
CASSPSGSTDTQYF
TGTGCCAGCAGCCCCTCGGGGAGCACAGATACGCAGTATTTT
>TRBJ1-1|-|TRBV7-3|-
CASSLQDRNTEAFF
TGTGCCAGCAGCTTACAGGACAGGAACACTGAAGCTTTCTTT
>TRBJ2-3|TRBD2|TRBV5-1|-
CASSPLGLAGSTDTQYF
TGCGCCAGCAGCCCCCTCGGACTAGCGGGAAGCACAGATACGCAGTATTTT
>TRBJ1-1|-|TRBV7-9|-
CASSLGRSGDTEAFF
TGTGCCAGCAGCTTAGGGCGGTCAGGGGACACTGAAGCTTTCTTT
>TRBJ2-7|-|TRBV2|-
CASSVWLGVYEQYF
TGTGCCAGCAGTGTATGGCTAGGGGTGTACGAGCAGTACTTC
>TRBJ2-2|-|TRBV5-1|few
CASSLVVVGNTGELFF
TGCGCCAGCAGCTTGGTGGTAGTTGGGAACACCGGGGAGCTGTTTTTT
>TRBJ1-2|TRBD1|TRBV10-3|-
CAITPGGGGYTF
TGTGCCATCACCCCAGGGGGAGGTGGCTACACCTTC
>TRBJ2-5|TRBD2|TRBV18|-
CASSPVAGAQETQYF
TGTGCCAGCTCACCAGTAGCGGGGGCTCAAGAGACCCAGTACTTC
>TRBJ1-1|-|TRBV29-1|few
CSVDRGYEAFF
TGCAGCGTTGACAGGGGTTACGAAGCTTTCTTT
>TRBJ1-2|-|TRBV25-1|-
CALESGSGYTF
TGTGCCTTAGAAAGCGGGAGCGGCTACACCTTC
>TRBJ2-1|TRBD2|TRBV7-2|-
CASSLARAGGGEQFF
TGTGCCAGCAGTTTAGCTCGGGCGGGGGGCGGTGAGCAGTTCTTC
>TRBJ1-1|TRBD1|TRBV7-6|-
CASSDTGGGVNTEAFF
TGTGCCAGCAGCGACACAGGGGGCGGAGTGAACACTGAAGCTTTCTTT
>TRBJ1-6|TRBD1|TRBV19|-
CASRTGLNSPLHF
TGTGCCAGCAGGACAGGGCTTAATTCACCCCTCCACTTT
>TRBJ2-6|TRBD2|TRBV4-2|-
CASSQGAGASGGARGANVLTF
TGTGCCAGCAGCCAAGGGGCCGGGGCTAGCGGGGGGGCGCGTGGGGCCAACGTCCTGACTTTC
>TRBJ1-5|-|TRBV7-2|-
CASSFNGQPQHF
TGTGCCAGCAGCTTTAACGGTCAGCCCCAGCATTTT
>TRBJ1-1|TRBD1|TRBV6-4|-
CASSPTPGQGISLDTEAFF
TGTGCCAGCAGTCCCACACCCGGACAGGGGATATCTCTGGACACTGAAGCTTTCTTT